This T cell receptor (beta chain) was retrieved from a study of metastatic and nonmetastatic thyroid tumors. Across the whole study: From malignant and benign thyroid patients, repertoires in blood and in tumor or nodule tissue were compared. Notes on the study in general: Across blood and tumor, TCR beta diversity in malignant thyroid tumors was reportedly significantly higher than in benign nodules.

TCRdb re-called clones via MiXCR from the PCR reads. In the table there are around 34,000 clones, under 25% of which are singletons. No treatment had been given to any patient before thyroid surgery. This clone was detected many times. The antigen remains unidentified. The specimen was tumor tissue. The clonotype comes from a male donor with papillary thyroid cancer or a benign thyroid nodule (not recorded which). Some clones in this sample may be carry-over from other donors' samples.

CDR3 bases: TGTGCCAGCAGTTTTGGGGGGCCCCAAGAGACCCAGTACTTC. As protein: CASSFGGPQETQYF. This chain joins TRBV28 and TRBJ2-5; D possibly uses TRBD1 or TRBD2 (6 bases each). The CDR3 contains 14 residues. From germline, CDR1 is MDHEN and CDR2 SYDVKM. Trimming took 3 bases from V and 1 from J, leaving 9 bases between them.